These T cell receptor beta chains were read from a single sample in a study of OX40 agonist ivuxolimab in advanced cancers. Sequencing was performed with immunoSEQ multiplex PCR; in TCRdb, only in-frame clones are kept and a portion is missing. The sample has approximately 110,000 clones; under 95% are singletons. Sequencing was performed on CD4+ or CD8+ T cells sorted from blood, taken in a trial of the OX40 agonist ivuxolimab. The receptors originated from an adult with an advanced solid tumor such as melanoma, head and neck, liver or kidney cancer. CDR3s leave out the opening cysteine and the closing phenylalanine or tryptophan.

j_gene | v_gene | CDR3aa
TRBJ2-7 | TRBV7-2 | ASSLFDDNNYEQY
TRBJ1-2 | TRBV10-3 | AISAAEGANYGYT
TRBJ1-5 | TRBV10-1 | ASSGGINQPQH
TRBJ2-7 | TRBV10-2 | ASSESDYPAGEQY
TRBJ2-2 | TRBV18 | ASSPQDTGELF
TRBJ1-4 | TRBV19 | ASSFGGEVSGEKLF
TRBJ1-6 | TRBV6-5 | ASSYDRVVAPLH
TRBJ2-3 | TRBV5-1 | ASSYGLYTDTQY
TRBJ2-2 | TRBV9 | ASSARGSNTGELF
TRBJ2-7 | TRBV5-1 | ASSFARGTYEQY
TRBJ2-5 | TRBV10-3 | AIAGGKETQY
TRBJ2-7 | TRBV2 | ASMGRLSFYEQY
TRBJ1-3 | TRBV6-1 | ASSLGGYSGNTIY
TRBJ1-1 | TRBV7-2 | ASSLGQGALNTEAF
TRBJ2-7 | TRBV11-2 | ASSFLGRGIYEQY
TRBJ2-4 | TRBV28 | ASSSGGLAKNIQY
TRBJ1-1 | TRBV6-5 | ASSKDRREAF
TRBJ1-3 | TRBV2 | ASRGDQQGNSGNTIY
TRBJ2-7 | TRBV6-5 | ASRRQGFPYEQY
TRBJ2-3 | TRBV29-1 | SVDGEYTDTQY
TRBJ1-2 | TRBV11-2 | ASSLEDREYGYT
TRBJ2-6 | TRBV6-1 | ASSAQQQGPLSSGANVLT
TRBJ2-3 | TRBV18 | ASSPRTNLLEDTQY
TRBJ2-3 | TRBV5-1 | ASSLSYGASTDTQY
TRBJ2-7 | TRBV28 | ASSRGGSYEQY
TRBJ1-1 | TRBV19 | ASSIGGRGNTEAF
TRBJ2-7 | TRBV21-1 | ASSTLGAWWECSYEQY
TRBJ2-7 | TRBV2 | ASSDRTWRENAYEQY
TRBJ1-2 | TRBV28 | ASRQEYGYT
TRBJ1-5 | TRBV12-5 | ASGLVLGENNQPQH
TRBJ1-1 | TRBV11-3 | ASSLEVEAF
TRBJ1-5 | TRBV2 | ASSELAGNQPQH
TRBJ2-1 | TRBV27 | ASSSFRLAVPGNEQF
TRBJ1-6 | TRBV28 | ASSTGQGRSPLH
TRBJ1-2 | TRBV5-6 | ASRLLQSYYGYT
TRBJ1-1 | TRBV29-1 | SVRTGERTEAF